The rows below give T cell receptor beta chains drawn from one sample of a study of blood T cell repertoires in COVID-19. Assay used: immunoSEQ multiplex PCR; TCRdb lists only in-frame clones, some missing. The data hold roughly 210,000 clones, with about 87% observed a single time. Sequences were obtained from peripheral blood. The receptors shown here come from a man aged 65-85 years with acute or convalescent COVID-19. The CDR3 runs from the conserved cysteine through the conserved F or W. A D gene is named only where the DNA matches it firmly. The size of a clone is reported for some rows only, either as once, few or many, or as a class for expanded clones.

cdr3_nt cdr3_aa j_call v_call clone_size d_call
TGTGCCAGCAGTCGAAATAGCGGGAGTGGGACCCAGTACTTC CASSRNSGSGTQYF TRBJ2-5 TRBV7-7 - TRBD2
TGTGCCAGCAGCTTAGTGGCAGGGGGCGCGGACTATGGCTACACCTTC CASSLVAGGADYGYTF TRBJ1-2 TRBV7-2 - TRBD1
TGCGCCAGCAGCTTGAGGATAGGGACAGGGAATAGCGAGCAGTACTTC CASSLRIGTGNSEQYF TRBJ2-7 TRBV5-1 few TRBD1
TGTGCCTGGAGTTTGGGACAGAATAATCAGCCCCAGCATTTT CAWSLGQNNQPQHF TRBJ1-5 TRBV30 - TRBD1
TGTGCCAGCAGCCAGGGGACTGAAGCTTTCTTT CASSQGTEAFF TRBJ1-1 TRBV6-2/TRBV6-3 - -
TGTGCCAGCAGTTCTGCAGGGGGCGTAGGGGAAAAACTGTTTTTT CASSSAGGVGEKLFF TRBJ1-4 TRBV28 - TRBD1
TGTGCCAGCAGCCAGATGAATACAGGGTCCCACGAGCAGTACTTC CASSQMNTGSHEQYF TRBJ2-7 TRBV3-1/TRBV3-2 few -
TGTGCCAGCAGCTCTGGGGCAGGGCGAAGATATGGCTACACCTTC CASSSGAGRRYGYTF TRBJ1-2 TRBV7-2 - -
TGTGCCAGCAGTTTTCAGGGAACAGATACGCAGTATTTT CASSFQGTDTQYF TRBJ2-3 TRBV28 - -
TGTGCCAGCAGCTATATCGGACGGGGAGCCAAAAACATTCAGTACTTC CASSYIGRGAKNIQYF TRBJ2-4 TRBV7-3 - -
TGTGCCAGCAGCTCCAGACAGGGTAGCAATCAGCCCCAGCATTTT CASSSRQGSNQPQHF TRBJ1-5 TRBV7-8 - TRBD1
TGCAGCGTTTCCTCCGGGACAGGGATGTACCAAGAGACCCAGTACTTC CSVSSGTGMYQETQYF TRBJ2-5 TRBV29-1 - TRBD1
TGTGCCAGCAGTTACTCGAGGGGGGAGACCCAGTACTTC CASSYSRGETQYF TRBJ2-5 TRBV6-5 - -
TGTGCCAGCAACCAGGGAGGGTCCCGCTCTGGGGCCAACGTCCTGACTTTC CASNQGGSRSGANVLTF TRBJ2-6 TRBV5-6 - TRBD2
TGTGCCAGCAGCTTAACGGGGACAGGGCGGTACGAGCAGTACTTC CASSLTGTGRYEQYF TRBJ2-7 TRBV7-3 - TRBD1
TGTGCCTGGAGTGTATCATTCTATGGCTACACCTTC CAWSVSFYGYTF TRBJ1-2 TRBV30 - -
TGTGCCATCGGACAGGAAGAGACCCAGTACTTC CAIGQEETQYF TRBJ2-5 TRBV10-3 - TRBD1
TGTGCCAGCAGCTGGGGGACAGGGGGCACCGGGGAGCTGTTTTTT CASSWGTGGTGELFF TRBJ2-2 TRBV7-9 - TRBD1
TGTGCCAGCAGCAATGGACTAGCGGGAGGGCCGGGTCCCGGGGAGCTGTTTTTT CASSNGLAGGPGPGELFF TRBJ2-2 TRBV11-3 - TRBD2
TGTGCTAGTGCGGTACCGGTAGAGAAGGCGGGAGTAACCTACAATGAGCAGTTCTTC CASAVPVEKAGVTYNEQFF TRBJ2-1 TRBV12-5 - TRBD2
TGTGCCAGTAGTATTGGACAGGCGAACACCGGGGAGCTGTTTTTT CASSIGQANTGELFF TRBJ2-2 TRBV19 - TRBD1
TGTGCCAGCAGCTTAGTGTCTTCAGGGGTCGGAAACACCATATATTTT CASSLVSSGVGNTIYF TRBJ1-3 TRBV7-2 - -
TGTGCCAGCAGCCCCACCGGGACAGGGGGGCAACAGTACTTC CASSPTGTGGQQYF TRBJ2-7 TRBV6-5 - TRBD1
TGTGCCTGGGTTAACAGGGGGCTCGGCACCGGGGAGCTGTTTTTT CAWVNRGLGTGELFF TRBJ2-2 TRBV30 - TRBD1
TGTGCCGCCAGGGTAGCGGGAGGAGGCGAGCAGTACTTC CAARVAGGGEQYF TRBJ2-7 TRBV10-3 - TRBD2
TGTGCCAGCAGCTTGGCACGGAGCTCTGGGGCCAACGTCCTGACTTTC CASSLARSSGANVLTF TRBJ2-6 TRBV5-4 many -
TGCGCCAGCAGCTCTGGGGGTGCGGGAGGAAGGGAGAGTGAGACCCAGTACTTC CASSSGGAGGRESETQYF TRBJ2-5 TRBV5-1 - TRBD2
TGCAGTGCTAGTGATCCGGGACAGGGAGTCAATGAGCAGTTCTTC CSASDPGQGVNEQFF TRBJ2-1 TRBV20-1 - TRBD1
TGTGCCAGCAGCTTGGCAGACACCATATATTTT CASSLADTIYF TRBJ1-3 TRBV5-6 - -
TGTGCCAGCAGTGAAGCAATCGGAGGGACTCTCTTCGAGCAGTACTTC CASSEAIGGTLFEQYF TRBJ2-7 TRBV6-1 - -
TGTGCCAGCAGCCCACAGGGACATCAACAAGAGACCCAGTACTTC CASSPQGHQQETQYF TRBJ2-5 TRBV7-9 once -
TGTGCCAGCAGAGTCACCGGGACTAGCGGGACTAACGAGCAGTACTTC CASRVTGTSGTNEQYF TRBJ2-7 TRBV28 - TRBD2
TGTGCCAGCAGCGTAGGGGTGGGCAACACTGAAGCTTTCTTT CASSVGVGNTEAFF TRBJ1-1 TRBV9 - -
TGTGCCAGCAGCGTATTAGCGGGAGCCGGAGATACGCAGTATTTT CASSVLAGAGDTQYF TRBJ2-3 TRBV9 - TRBD2
TGTGCCAGCAGTCCCCCCGGGGACTTAGATACGCAGTATTTT CASSPPGDLDTQYF TRBJ2-3 TRBV28 many -
TGTGCCACTAGGGGGGGATCAGTATCCAATCAGCCCCAGCATTTT CATRGGSVSNQPQHF TRBJ1-5 TRBV2 - -
TGTGCCAGCACCGGACAGGTTACCTACGAGCAGTACTTC CASTGQVTYEQYF TRBJ2-7 TRBV6-6 - TRBD1
TGTGCCAGCAGAGTCCAGGGCGCTGGAAACACCATATATTTT CASRVQGAGNTIYF TRBJ1-3 TRBV6-5 - -
TGCAGCGTTCCAGACAGGGTGGGGATGGAGACCCAGTACTTC CSVPDRVGMETQYF TRBJ2-5 TRBV29-1 - TRBD1
TGTGCCAGCAGCCTGCGTTCGGGTCTGAAGGAGCTGTTTTTT CASSLRSGLKELFF TRBJ2-2 TRBV5-6 - -
TGTGCCAGCAGCTTAGGAGGGCAGGGGGCCAGCTATGGCTACACCTTC CASSLGGQGASYGYTF TRBJ1-2 TRBV7-2 - TRBD1
TGTGCCAGTATAGACGGGGGATTGGGGTTGGCTGAAGCTTTCTTT CASIDGGLGLAEAFF TRBJ1-1 TRBV19 - -
TGTGCCAGCAGCCAAGATGTAGGACAGGGATCCTATGGCTACACCTTC CASSQDVGQGSYGYTF TRBJ1-2 TRBV4-2 - TRBD1
TGCGCCAGCAGCTCACAGGGGGCAGGTGGGGAAAAACTGTTTTTT CASSSQGAGGEKLFF TRBJ1-4 TRBV5-1 - TRBD1
TGTGCCAGCAGCTTAGAAGGACAGGGTACGGATACGCAGTATTTT CASSLEGQGTDTQYF TRBJ2-3 TRBV11-3 many TRBD1